The 3 T cell receptor beta chains reported below all come from one sample, sequenced in a study of early T cells in non-severe SARS-CoV-2 infection (dated by TCRdb to 2020 to 2022). Library generation was performed with 5' RACE. Instrument used: NextSeq 500. The public reads were reanalyzed by TCRdb: fastp trimming at Q25, MiXCR alignment, in-frame beta chains only. Each entry merges the rows of one CDR3 protein and shows their most common DNA and genes. The sample records more than 65,000 distinct CDR3 sequences, over 3.5% of which are singletons. 3% to 4.5% of the sample is in the top ten clones. The sequencing used whole blood, collected at baseline. All receptors derive from an adult who was a healthcare worker with PCR-confirmed SARS-CoV-2 infection or an uninfected control (not recorded which). The donor label of this sample is uncertain.

This rearrangement joins TRBV6-2 or TRBV6-3 to TRBJ1-1; D is possibly TRBD1 (6 bases). The CDR3 loop spans 14 amino acids. Germline-derived CDR1 and CDR2 are MNHEY and SVGEGT. Trimming pared 5 bases from V and 1 base from J, leaving 11 bases between. The CDR3, as DNA: TGTGCCAGCAGTCGACGGGGGGCGAACACTGAAGCTTTCTTT. It encodes CASSRRGANTEAFF.

This clonotype was picked up many times. J is TRBJ2-2 and V is TRBV6-2 or TRBV6-3; D gene uncertain. V lost 6 bases and J lost 0, with 8 bases in between. Looked up from germline, CDR1 is MNHEY and CDR2 is SVGEGT. The CDR3 extends over 14 amino acids. In DNA form, the CDR3 reads TGTGCCAGCAGGAGTTCAGCGAACACCGGGGAGCTGTTTTTT. It translates to CASRSSANTGELFF.

CDR3 loop: CASSTYGGDSYNEQFF. The CDR3 DNA follows: TGTGCCAGCAGTACCTACGGGGGAGACTCCTACAATGAGCAGTTCTTC. The V and J genes are TRBV27 and TRBJ2-1; TRBD2 is a possible D gene (6 bases). Trimming removed 5 bases from V and 0 bases from J, with 14 bases in between. CDR3 size: 16 residues. Germline-derived CDR1 and CDR2 are MNHEY and SMNVEV (reference sequence).